A single TCR beta chain is shown here with its context. What it binds is not known. Sequencing targeted expressed TCRB transcripts, as all isolated RNA had been reverse transcribed. Data came from immunoSEQ multiplex PCR; TCRdb stores just in-frame clones and leaves some out. The data show under 850,000 clones, with around an eighth seen just once and about 0.02% held by the top ten. This entry comes from a study of beta chain features in type 1 diabetes. Study-wide results and limits: Shortening that was moderate but significant affected the TCRB CDR3s of Type 1 diabetes patients in all four CD4+ subsets.

The origin of this receptor is a man younger than 30 with type 1 diabetes. The material sequenced was naive CD4+ T cells from blood.

CDR3 amino acids: CASRIDRVSDTQYF. CDR3 coding DNA: TGTGCCAGCAGAATCGACAGGGTGTCAGATACGCAGTATTTT. The J gene is TRBJ2-3, the V gene TRBV6-5; 7 nucleotides align to TRBD1. Germline assignment: CDR1 MNHEY and CDR2 SVGAGI. J was trimmed by 4 bases and V by 6 bases; bases with no gene match: 7. CDR3 length equals 14 residues.